This T cell receptor beta chain was captured in a study of blood T cell repertoires in COVID-19. As for the study in general: Researchers got acute and convalescent COVID-19 samples from the United States, Italy and Spain. PBMCs, B-cell-depleted T cells, or T cells were the source of the cDNA or gDNA that made up the material.

Sequenced by immunoSEQ multiplex PCR; TCRdb stores in-frame clones only, minus some. The repertoire consists of 19,000 or so clones, with 70% to 90% occurring once and the leading ten covering around 59%. CDR3 length: 15 residues. Between the trimmed V and J ends, which lost 4 bases and 2 bases, there was a span of 14 bases. Germline V CDR1 and CDR2: SGHTA, FQGTGA. The receptor's source is an elderly man with acute or convalescent COVID-19. Sequenced: peripheral blood. The chain links TRBV7-3 to TRBJ1-2; D is perhaps TRBD1 (6 bases). CDR3 sequence: CASSSYPTGNYGYTF. The DNA for the CDR3 is TGTGCCAGCAGCTCATACCCAACAGGGAACTATGGCTACACCTTC.